These 13 T cell receptor beta chains came from one sample sequenced in a study of CD8+ T cells in alopecia areata. As the sequencing template, cDNA was produced by extracting RNA and reverse transcribing it. The data were produced by immunoSEQ multiplex PCR, yet TCRdb's version contains in-frame clones alone and is incomplete. The sample contains approximately 65,000 clones, roughly 44% of which appear only once. Sequencing used CD8+ T cells sorted from blood, obtained at week 0. All receptors come from a human donor with alopecia areata.

The table lists this clone with many counts. The CDR3 is CASSSPVAAAEEQYF. In DNA form, the CDR3 reads TGTGCCAGCAGTTCCCCGGTCGCTGCCGCAGAGGAGCAGTACTTC. The chain is built from TRBV6-1 and TRBJ2-7; D is unresolved. Trimming took off 5 bases at V and 7 bases at J, with 21 bases between the two ends. The germline gives CDR1 MNHNS, CDR2 SASEGT. CDR3 size: 15 residues.

This clone was counted only a few times. This chain connects TRBV28 to TRBJ2-7, with D possibly being TRBD2 (5 bases). CDR3 length: 14 amino acids. V lost 1 base to trimming and J lost 2 bases, with 9 bases between them. Germline V gene lookup returns CDR1 MDHEN and CDR2 SYDVKM. CDR3 sequence: CASSLYGKTYEQYF. CDR3 in DNA: TGTGCCAGCAGTTTATACGGGAAAACCTACGAGCAGTACTTC.

Only a few counts were recorded for this clone. The chain uses TRBV13 and TRBJ2-7; no firm D call. This CDR3 is 11 amino acids long. V shed 8 bases and J shed 6 bases, with 11 bases lying between them. Germline values: CDR1 PRHDT, CDR2 FYEKMQ (reference sequence). In DNA form, the CDR3 reads TGTGCCAGCGCAATACTTGGCGAGCAGTACTTC. Its translation: CASAILGEQYF.

The chain employs TRBV6-5 and TRBJ2-2, with D hard to call. The CDR3 spans 14 residues. Per germline, CDR1 MNHEY and CDR2 SVGAGI. Trimming shortened V by 2 bases and J by 2 bases, and 6 bases separated the two germline ends. CDR3 sequence (DNA): TGTGCCAGCAGTTACCGGTCTAACACCGGGGAGCTGTTTTTT. Its translation is CASSYRSNTGELFF.

J is TRBJ1-2 and V is TRBV4-1; 9 nucleotides line up with TRBD1. Per the germline V gene, CDR1 is MGHRA and CDR2 is YSYEKL. Trimming removed 4 bases from V and 6 bases from J; junction bases left unmatched: 12. CDR3 size: 16 residues. CDR3 coding DNA: TGCGCCAGCAGCCGGAGTCCCGGGACAGGGCCGGATGGCTACACCTTC. This translates into CASSRSPGTGPDGYTF.

This clone was observed a few times. The V call is TRBV14, the J call TRBJ2-7, with 7 bases fitting TRBD2. The trim removed 3 bases at V and 0 bases at J, leaving 8 bases unmatched. The CDR3 spans 16 residues. CDR1 and CDR2 from the germline V gene are SGHDN and FVKESK. The CDR3 nucleotides read TGTGCCAGCAGCCACGCGATGGTAGCGGGCTCCTACGAGCAGTACTTC. Encoded protein: CASSHAMVAGSYEQYF.

This clone was found a few times. CDR3 amino acids: CASSPRRVSFSYEQYF. The CDR3 coding sequence is TGCGCCAGCAGCCCTCGGAGAGTCTCTTTCTCCTACGAGCAGTACTTC. The rearrangement joins TRBV4-1 to TRBJ2-7; D is undetermined. V dropped 4 bases and J dropped 0 bases, with 16 bases sitting between them. This CDR3 spans 16 amino acids. The V gene's germline CDR1 is MGHRA and CDR2 YSYEKL.

The rearrangement joins TRBV7-7 to TRBJ2-2; D is perhaps TRBD1 or TRBD2 (7 bases each). This CDR3 is 16 amino acids long. The V gene lost 5 bases and the J gene lost 4 bases, with 17 bases spanning the gap. Per the germline V gene, CDR1 is SSHAT and CDR2 is FNYEAQ (reference sequence). CDR3 region: CASSRGRDSLTGELFF. CDR3 DNA: TGTGCCAGCAGCAGGGGGAGGGACAGTCTCACCGGGGAGCTGTTTTTT.

V and J are TRBV9 and TRBJ2-5, with 12 nucleotides matching TRBD2. The CDR3 totals 15 residues. V shed 0 bases and J 9 bases; nucleotides not matched to a gene: 6. Germline V gene lookup returns CDR1 SGDLS and CDR2 YYNGEE. The CDR3 region is CASSVGTSGANPQYF. As DNA, the CDR3 is TGTGCCAGCAGCGTAGGGACTAGCGGGGCTAACCCCCAGTACTTC.

The chain carries TRBV2 and TRBJ1-2; D is perhaps TRBD1 (5 bases). The CDR3 has 13 amino acids. Germline values: CDR1 SNHLY, CDR2 FYNNEI. Deletions cut 8 bases from V and 5 bases from J, with 15 bases between. The CDR3 reads CASRGGSSYGYTF. The DNA of the CDR3 is TGTGCCAGCCGCGGGGGGTCCTCGTATGGCTACACCTTC.

This clone has just a few counts. The V and J genes are TRBV9 and TRBJ2-1; 10 nucleotides align to TRBD1. J lost 10 bases, V lost 3 bases, and 4 bases had no gene match. Germline V lookup: CDR1 SGDLS, CDR2 YYNGEE. The CDR3 sequence is 13 residues long. This CDR3 is CASSEGTGDEQFF. CDR3 coding DNA: TGTGCCAGCAGCGAGGGGACAGGGGACGAGCAGTTCTTC.

This clone was counted a few times. The chain joins TRBV29-1 to TRBJ2-5, with D perhaps given as TRBD1 or TRBD2 (6 bases each). Trimming cost V 0 bases and J 5 bases, with 13 bases left between them. The CDR3 extends over 14 amino acids. Germline V gives CDR1 SQVTM, CDR2 ANQGSEA. The CDR3 sequence: CSVEDLGGLETQYF. CDR3 coding DNA: TGCAGCGTTGAAGATCTAGGGGGGCTTGAGACCCAGTACTTC.

This clone was recorded at least ten times. The J gene is TRBJ1-4, the V gene TRBV14; 9 nucleotides align to TRBD1. CDR1 is SGHDN, CDR2 FVKESK, per germline. The CDR3 consists of 17 residues. V gave up 1 base and J gave up 0 bases; unmatched junction bases: 3. The CDR3 loop reads CASSQGQGVATNEKLFF. The CDR3 coding sequence is TGTGCCAGCAGCCAAGGACAGGGGGTAGCAACTAATGAAAAACTGTTTTTT.